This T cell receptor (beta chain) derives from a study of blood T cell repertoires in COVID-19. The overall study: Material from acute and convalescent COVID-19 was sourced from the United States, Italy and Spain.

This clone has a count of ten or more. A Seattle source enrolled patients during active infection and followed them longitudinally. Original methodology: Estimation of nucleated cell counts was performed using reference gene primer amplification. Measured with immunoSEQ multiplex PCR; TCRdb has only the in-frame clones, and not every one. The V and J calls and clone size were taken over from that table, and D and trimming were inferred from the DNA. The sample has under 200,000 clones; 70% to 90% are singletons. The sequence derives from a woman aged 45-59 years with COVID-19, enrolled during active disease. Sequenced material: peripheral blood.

CDR3 sequence reads: CASSLRGQGGEKLFF. The CDR3 DNA follows: TGTGCCAGCAGCCTAAGAGGACAGGGGGGTGAAAAACTGTTTTTT. The rearrangement links TRBV13 to TRBJ1-4; 10 bases agree with TRBD1. Looked up from germline, CDR1 is PRHDT and CDR2 is FYEKMQ (reference sequence). CDR3 length: 15 residues. V lost 5 bases and J lost 7; bases outside the gene matches: 7.